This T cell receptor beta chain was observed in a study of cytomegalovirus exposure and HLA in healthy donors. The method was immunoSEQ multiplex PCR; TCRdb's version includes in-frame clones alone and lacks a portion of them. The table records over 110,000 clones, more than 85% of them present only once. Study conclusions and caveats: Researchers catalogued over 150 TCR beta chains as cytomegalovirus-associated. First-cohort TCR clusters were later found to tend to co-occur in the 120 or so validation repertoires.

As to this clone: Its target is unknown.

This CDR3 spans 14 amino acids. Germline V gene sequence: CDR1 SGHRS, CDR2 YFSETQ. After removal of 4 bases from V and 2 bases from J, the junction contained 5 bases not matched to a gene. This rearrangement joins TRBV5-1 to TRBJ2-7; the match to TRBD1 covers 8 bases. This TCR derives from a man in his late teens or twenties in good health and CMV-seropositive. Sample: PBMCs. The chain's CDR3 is CASSLGQATYEQYF. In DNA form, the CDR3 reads TGCGCCAGCAGCCTGGGACAGGCTACCTACGAGCAGTACTTC.